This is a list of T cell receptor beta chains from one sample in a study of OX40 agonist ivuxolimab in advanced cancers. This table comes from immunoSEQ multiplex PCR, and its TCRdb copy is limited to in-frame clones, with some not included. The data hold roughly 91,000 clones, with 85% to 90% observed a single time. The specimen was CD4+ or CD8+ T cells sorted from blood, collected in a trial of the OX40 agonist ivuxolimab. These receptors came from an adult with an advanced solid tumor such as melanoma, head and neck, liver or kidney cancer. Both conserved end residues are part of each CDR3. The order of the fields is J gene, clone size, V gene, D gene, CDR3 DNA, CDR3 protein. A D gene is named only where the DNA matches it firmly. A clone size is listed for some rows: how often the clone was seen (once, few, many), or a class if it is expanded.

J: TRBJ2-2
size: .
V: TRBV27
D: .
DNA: TGTGCCAGCAGTTTATCGTCAAGTCTTCGGGAGCTGTTTTTT
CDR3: CASSLSSSLRELFF

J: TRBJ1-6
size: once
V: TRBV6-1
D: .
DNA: TGTGCCAGCAGTGAAGCTGGGGGCTCCTATAATTCACCCCTCCACTTT
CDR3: CASSEAGGSYNSPLHF

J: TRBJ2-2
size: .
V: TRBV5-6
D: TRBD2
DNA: TGTGCCAGCAGCAGGACGGGACTAGCGGCAAACACCGGGGAGCTGTTTTTT
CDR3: CASSRTGLAANTGELFF

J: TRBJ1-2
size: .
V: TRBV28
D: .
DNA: TGTGCCAGCAGTTCAGGGCAGGGTTCCCGTGGCTACACCTTC
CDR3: CASSSGQGSRGYTF

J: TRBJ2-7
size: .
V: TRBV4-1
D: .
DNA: TGCGCCAGCAGCGCTCAAGCCTTCAGGGTCTACGAGCAGTACTTC
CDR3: CASSAQAFRVYEQYF

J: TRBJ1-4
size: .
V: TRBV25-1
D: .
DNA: TGTGCCAGCACCGAGATGCAGGGTGAAAAACTGTTTTTT
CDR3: CASTEMQGEKLFF

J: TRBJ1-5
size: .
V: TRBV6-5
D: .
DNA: TGTGCCAGCAGCGATCCGGTTAGCAATCAGCCCCAGCATTTT
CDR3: CASSDPVSNQPQHF

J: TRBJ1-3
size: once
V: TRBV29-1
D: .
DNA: TGCAGCGCCTCGGGAAACACCATATATTTT
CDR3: CSASGNTIYF

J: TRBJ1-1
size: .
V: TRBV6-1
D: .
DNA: TGTGCCAGCAGGGGCAGAACTCCTGAAGCTTTCTTT
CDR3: CASRGRTPEAFF

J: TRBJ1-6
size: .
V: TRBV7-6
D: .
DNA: TGTGCCAGCAGCTCTGCAATGAATTCACCCCTCCACTTT
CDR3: CASSSAMNSPLHF

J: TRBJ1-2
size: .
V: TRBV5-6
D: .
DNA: TGTGCCAGCAGCTTGACCGCGGACAGAAACTATGGCTACACCTTC
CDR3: CASSLTADRNYGYTF

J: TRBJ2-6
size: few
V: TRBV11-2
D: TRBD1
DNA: TGTGCCAGCAGCAACCTACAGGGGGCCCCTGGGGCCAACGTCCTGACTTTC
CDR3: CASSNLQGAPGANVLTF

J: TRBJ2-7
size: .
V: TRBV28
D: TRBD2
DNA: TGTGCCAGCAGTTTAGGGGGGGGGACCTCCTACGAGCAGTACTTC
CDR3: CASSLGGGTSYEQYF

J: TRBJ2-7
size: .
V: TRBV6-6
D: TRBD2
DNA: TGTGCCAGCAGTTACGGCAGCGGGGGGGGCTCCTACGAGCAGTACTTC
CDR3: CASSYGSGGGSYEQYF

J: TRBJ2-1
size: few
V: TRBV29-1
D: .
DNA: TGCAGCGTGGGTAGCGGTGGATACAATGAGCAGTTCTTC
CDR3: CSVGSGGYNEQFF

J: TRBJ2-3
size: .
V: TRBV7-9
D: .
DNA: TGTGCCAGCAGCTTATTACTTTCGGCTAGCGTAGCAGATACGCAGTATTTT
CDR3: CASSLLLSASVADTQYF

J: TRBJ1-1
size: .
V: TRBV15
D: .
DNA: TGTGCCACCAGCAGAGACCCCGCGGGGGGAAAAGCTTTCTTT
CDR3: CATSRDPAGGKAFF

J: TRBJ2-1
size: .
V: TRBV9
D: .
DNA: TGTGCCAGCAGCGGCGGGGCCCCTGGGTACAATGAGCAGTTCTTC
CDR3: CASSGGAPGYNEQFF

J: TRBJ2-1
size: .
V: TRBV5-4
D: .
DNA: TGTGCCAGCAGCTTGGGGGGCTCCTACAATGAGCAGTTCTTC
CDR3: CASSLGGSYNEQFF

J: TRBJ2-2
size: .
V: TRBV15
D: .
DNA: TGTGCCACCAACACACCCGGGGAGCTGTTTTTT
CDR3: CATNTPGELFF

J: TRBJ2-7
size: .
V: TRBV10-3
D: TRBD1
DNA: TGTGCCATCAGCCCGGGACAGGGTAGGGACGAGCAGTACTTC
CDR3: CAISPGQGRDEQYF

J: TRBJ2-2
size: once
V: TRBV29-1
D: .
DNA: TGCAGCGTTGGCAGGGGCCCTCTCAACACCGGGGAGCTGTTTTTT
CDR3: CSVGRGPLNTGELFF

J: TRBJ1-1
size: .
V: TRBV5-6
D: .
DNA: TGTGCCAGCAGGCCCACCAGGCAGAACACTGAAGCTTTCTTT
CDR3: CASRPTRQNTEAFF

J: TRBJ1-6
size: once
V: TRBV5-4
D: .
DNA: TGTGCCACCACTCAGGATGGGAATTCACCCCTCCACTTT
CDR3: CATTQDGNSPLHF

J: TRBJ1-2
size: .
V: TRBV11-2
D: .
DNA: TGTGCCAGCAGCTCGACAGGCTACTATGGCTACACCTTC
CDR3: CASSSTGYYGYTF

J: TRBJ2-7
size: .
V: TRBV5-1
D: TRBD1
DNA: TGCGCCAGCGCCTCGGGACAGGGCTCCTACGAGCAGTACTTC
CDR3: CASASGQGSYEQYF

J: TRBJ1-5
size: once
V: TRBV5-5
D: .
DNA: TGTGCCAGCAGCCGCCCAGGGGGCAATCAGCCCCAGCATTTT
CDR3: CASSRPGGNQPQHF

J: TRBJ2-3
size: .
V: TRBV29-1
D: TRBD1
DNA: TGCAGCGCCTTAGACAGGGGTGGGGATACGCAGTATTTT
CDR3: CSALDRGGDTQYF

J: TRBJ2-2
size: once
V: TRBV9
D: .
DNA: TGTGCCAGCAGCGTAGCCCCGAGGGGTAGCACCGGGGAGCTGTTTTTT
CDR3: CASSVAPRGSTGELFF

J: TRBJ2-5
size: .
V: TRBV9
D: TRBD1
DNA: TGTGCCAGCAGCGTCCTACAGGGGGCGGGGGAGACCCAGTACTTC
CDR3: CASSVLQGAGETQYF

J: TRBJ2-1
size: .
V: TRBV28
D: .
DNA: TGTGCCAGCAGTGTCACAGACAAGCAGTTCTTC
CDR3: CASSVTDKQFF

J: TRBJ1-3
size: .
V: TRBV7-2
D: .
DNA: TGTGCCAGCATCCCTCCGGGGATTAGGGGGGGAAACACCATATATTTT
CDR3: CASIPPGIRGGNTIYF

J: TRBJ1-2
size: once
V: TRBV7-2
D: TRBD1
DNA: TGTGCCAGCAGCTCAACTACAGGGGGCCTCTATGGCTACACCTTC
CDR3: CASSSTTGGLYGYTF

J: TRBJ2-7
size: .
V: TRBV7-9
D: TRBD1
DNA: TGTGCCAGCAGCGAAGGGACAGGGGTTAACTACGAGCAGTACTTC
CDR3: CASSEGTGVNYEQYF

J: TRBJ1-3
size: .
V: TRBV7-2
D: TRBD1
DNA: TGTGCCAGCAGCTTATCGACAGGGGTGAGCACCATATATTTT
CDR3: CASSLSTGVSTIYF

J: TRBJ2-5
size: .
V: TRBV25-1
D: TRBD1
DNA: TGTGCCAGCCGGTTTACAGGGGGCCGGGAGACCCAGTACTTC
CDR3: CASRFTGGRETQYF

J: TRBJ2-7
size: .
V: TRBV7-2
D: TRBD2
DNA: TGTGCCAGCAGCTCACAGAGGACTAGCGGGGGGTACGAGCAGTACTTC
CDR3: CASSSQRTSGGYEQYF

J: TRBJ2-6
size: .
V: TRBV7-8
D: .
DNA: TGTGCCAGCAGCTTTAGCGCTGGGGCCAACGTCCTGACTTTC
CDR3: CASSFSAGANVLTF

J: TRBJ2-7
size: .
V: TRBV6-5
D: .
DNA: TGTGCCAGCAGTCGGGACCTACCGAGCTCCTACGAGCAGTACTTC
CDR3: CASSRDLPSSYEQYF

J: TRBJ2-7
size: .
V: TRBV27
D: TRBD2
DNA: TGTGCCAGCAGTCCCTCTTTGGGACTAGCGGCCTACGAGCAGTACTTC
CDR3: CASSPSLGLAAYEQYF

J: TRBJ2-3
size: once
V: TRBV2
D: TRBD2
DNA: TGTGCCAGCACCAGCGGGATTGCCACAGATACGCAGTATTTT
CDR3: CASTSGIATDTQYF

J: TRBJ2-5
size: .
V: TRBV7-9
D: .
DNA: TGTGCCAGCAGCTTTTCCAGGAGGGGCGGCCAAGAGACCCAGTACTTC
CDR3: CASSFSRRGGQETQYF

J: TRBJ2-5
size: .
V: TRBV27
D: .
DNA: TGTGCCAGCACTTCAGGCAGGGAAGAGACCCAGTACTTC
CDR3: CASTSGREETQYF

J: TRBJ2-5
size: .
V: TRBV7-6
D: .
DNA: TGTGCCAGCGGGCCAGGGAGGGAGACCCAGTACTTC
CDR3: CASGPGRETQYF

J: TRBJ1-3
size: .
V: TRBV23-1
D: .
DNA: TGCGCCAGCAGTCAATCGAAAGCCCTTCAAAGCTCTGGAAACACCATATATTTT
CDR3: CASSQSKALQSSGNTIYF

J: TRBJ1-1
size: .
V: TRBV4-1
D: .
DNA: TGCGCCAGCAGCCACGTTCCACAGACGGCGGGGAGGAACACTGAAGCTTTCTTT
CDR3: CASSHVPQTAGRNTEAFF

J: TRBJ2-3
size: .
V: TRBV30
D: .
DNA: TGTGCCTGGAGTCTTCCCCCAGATACGCAGTATTTT
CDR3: CAWSLPPDTQYF

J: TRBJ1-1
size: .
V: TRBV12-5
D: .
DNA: TGTGCTAGTGGTTCGGGAGTGGGGGGGACTGAAGCTTTCTTT
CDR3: CASGSGVGGTEAFF

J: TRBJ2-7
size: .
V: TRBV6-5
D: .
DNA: TGTGCCACCCTCAGGGGACCCAGCTCCTACGAGCAGTACTTC
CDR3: CATLRGPSSYEQYF

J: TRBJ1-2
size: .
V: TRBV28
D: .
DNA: TGTGCCAGCAGTTCCTCGGGGGGCTACGACTATGGCTACACCTTC
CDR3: CASSSSGGYDYGYTF